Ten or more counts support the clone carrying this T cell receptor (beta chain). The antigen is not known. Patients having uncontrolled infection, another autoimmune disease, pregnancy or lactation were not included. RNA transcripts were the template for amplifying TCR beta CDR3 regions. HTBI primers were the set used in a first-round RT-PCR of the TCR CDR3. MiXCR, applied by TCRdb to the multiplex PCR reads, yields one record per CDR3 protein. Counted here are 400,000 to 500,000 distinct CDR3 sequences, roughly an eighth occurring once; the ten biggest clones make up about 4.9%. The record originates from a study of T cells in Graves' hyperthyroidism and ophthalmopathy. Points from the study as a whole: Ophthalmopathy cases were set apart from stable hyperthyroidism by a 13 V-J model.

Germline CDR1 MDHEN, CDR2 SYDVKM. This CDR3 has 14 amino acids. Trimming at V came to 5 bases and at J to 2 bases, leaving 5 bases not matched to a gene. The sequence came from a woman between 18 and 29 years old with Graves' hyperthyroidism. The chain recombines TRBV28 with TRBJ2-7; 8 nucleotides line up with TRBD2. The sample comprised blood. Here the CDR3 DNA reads TGTGCCAGCAGTGGCGGGGGGCAGGCCTACGAGCAGTACTTC. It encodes CASSGGGQAYEQYF.